This T cell receptor (beta chain) was captured by sequencing in a study of cytomegalovirus exposure and HLA in healthy donors. Study information: Early on, a data release was issued that held approximately 78 million unique TCRs from HLA-typed donors. Whole-study findings and limits: In a later analysis, common viral pathogens appeared linked to several of the most significant clusters. Analyses of presence and absence presupposed an approximately uniform sequencing depth across donors.

Turning to this clone: The antigen is undetermined.

The study ran its PCR with 60 Vbeta and 13 Jbeta primers. Original data processing: About 10 million shared chains were among the roughly 78 million unique TCR beta chains that a later analysis counted. TCRdb's copy holds only in-frame clones and misses some; the assay was immunoSEQ multiplex PCR. V and J calls and clone size are copied from that table; D and trimming were computed from the DNA. The table records some 120,000 clones, about 77% of them present only once. Sequencing used PBMCs. This TCR was recovered from a man aged 50 to 60 in good health and CMV-seronegative.

The CDR3 spells CSVAINLEQPQHF. The CDR3 nucleotides read TGCAGCGTTGCCATAAACCTGGAGCAGCCCCAGCATTTT. The chain combines TRBV29-1 with TRBJ1-5, with unresolved D. The V end was cut by 4 bases, the J end by 7 bases, with 14 bases between. The CDR3 extends over 13 amino acids. Germline V gene sequence: CDR1 SQVTM, CDR2 ANQGSEA.